The clone carrying this TCR beta chain was seen ten or more times. The sample belongs to a study of T cells in Graves' hyperthyroidism and ophthalmopathy. Amplification of TCR beta CDR3 regions was performed using RNA transcripts as template. When the TCR CDR3 underwent first-round RT-PCR, the HTBI primer set was used. TCRdb fed the multiplex PCR reads into MiXCR, producing one record per CDR3 protein. Found here are some 560,000 distinct CDR3 sequences, approximately 14% of them singletons; the top ten hold approximately 7%. The hyperthyroidism was newly diagnosed and had lasted under 2 months; the patients were aged 18 to 65. The CDR3 covers 14 residues. Per the germline V gene, CDR1 is GTSNPN and CDR2 is SVGIG (reference sequence). Trimming removed 0 bases from V and 4 bases from J, with 13 bases in between.

This clonotype was obtained from a woman in her 30s with Graves' hyperthyroidism. This chain links TRBV30 with TRBJ2-7, with unresolved D. Material for sequencing was blood. The CDR3 nucleotides read TGTGCCTGGAGTGTATCTAAATCTGGATACGAGCAGTACTTC. It codes for CAWSVSKSGYEQYF. Using reference TRBV30 and TRBJ2-7 for the parts outside the CDR3, the full variable domain is SQTIHQWPATLVQPVGSPLSLECTVEGTSNPNLYWYRQAAGRGLQLLFYSVGIGQISSEVPQNLSASRPQDRQFILSSKKLLLSDSGFYLCAWSVSKSGYEQYFGPGTRLTVT.